This T cell receptor (beta chain) was observed in a study of T-cell reconstitution after alpha-beta-depleted transplantation in children. Study conclusions and caveats: Newly generated T cells supplied most T-cell counts and diversity one year post-transplant. Surviving recipient T cells and thymic progenitors underlay high day-60 TCRbeta diversity in some patients. Expanded clones from the graft, numbering several hundred, reportedly supplied alpha-beta T cells about two months after transplant.

About this clonotype: The antigen remains unidentified.

The CDR3 length is 14 residues. Germline assignment: CDR1 SGHTA and CDR2 FQGNSA. V lost 1 base to trimming and J lost 4 bases, with 11 bases between them. Using unique molecular identifiers, the investigators prepared the TCRbeta library. TCRdb reprocessed the PCR reads via MiXCR and lists one record per CDR3 protein. The sample shows fewer than 500,000 distinct CDR3 sequences, 43% of them seen only once. The receptor's source is a girl under 10 years old with aplastic anemia, due to receive a stem cell transplant. Sequencing used PBMCs, obtained before TCRalphabeta/CD19-depleted stem cell transplant. The chain has TRBV7-2 and TRBJ2-7; TRBD2 might be the D (6 bases). The CDR3 protein is CASSLGREIYEQYF. The CDR3 DNA follows: TGTGCCAGCAGCTTAGGTCGGGAGATTTACGAGCAGTACTTC.